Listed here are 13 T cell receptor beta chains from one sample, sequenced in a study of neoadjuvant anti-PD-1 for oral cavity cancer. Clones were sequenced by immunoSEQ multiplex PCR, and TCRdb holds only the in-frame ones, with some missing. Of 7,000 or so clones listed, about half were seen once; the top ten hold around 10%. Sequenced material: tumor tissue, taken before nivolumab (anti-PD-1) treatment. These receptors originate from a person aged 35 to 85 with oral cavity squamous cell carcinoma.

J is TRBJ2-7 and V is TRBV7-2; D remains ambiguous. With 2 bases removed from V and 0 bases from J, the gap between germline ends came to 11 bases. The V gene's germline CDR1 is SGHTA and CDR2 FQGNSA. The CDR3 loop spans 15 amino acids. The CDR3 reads CASSLSAISSYEQYF. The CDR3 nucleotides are TGTGCCAGCAGCTTATCAGCGATTAGCTCCTACGAGCAGTACTTC.

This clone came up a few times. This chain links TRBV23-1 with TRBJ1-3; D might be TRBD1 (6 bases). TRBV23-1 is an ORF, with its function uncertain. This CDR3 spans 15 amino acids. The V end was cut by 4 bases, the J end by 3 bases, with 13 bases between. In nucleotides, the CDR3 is TGCGCCAGCAGTCGACGAGACAGGAGTGGAAACACCATATATTTT. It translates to CASSRRDRSGNTIYF.

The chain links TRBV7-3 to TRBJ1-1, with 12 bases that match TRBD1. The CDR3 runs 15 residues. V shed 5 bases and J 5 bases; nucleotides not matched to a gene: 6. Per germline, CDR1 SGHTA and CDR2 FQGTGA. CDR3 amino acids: CASSPGTGGITEAFF. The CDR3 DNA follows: TGTGCCAGCAGCCCCGGGACAGGGGGCATTACTGAAGCTTTCTTT.

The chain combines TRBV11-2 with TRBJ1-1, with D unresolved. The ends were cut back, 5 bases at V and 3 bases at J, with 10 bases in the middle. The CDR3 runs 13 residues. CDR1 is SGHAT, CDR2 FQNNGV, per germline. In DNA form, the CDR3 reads TGTGCCAGCAGCCTACAGTACTACACTGAAGCTTTCTTT. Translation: CASSLQYYTEAFF.

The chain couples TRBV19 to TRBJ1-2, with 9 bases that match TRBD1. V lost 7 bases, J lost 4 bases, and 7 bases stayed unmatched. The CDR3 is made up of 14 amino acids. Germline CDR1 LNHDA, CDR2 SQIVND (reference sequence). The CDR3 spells CASNEDRGSYGYTF. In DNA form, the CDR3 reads TGTGCCAGTAATGAGGACAGGGGAAGCTATGGCTACACCTTC.

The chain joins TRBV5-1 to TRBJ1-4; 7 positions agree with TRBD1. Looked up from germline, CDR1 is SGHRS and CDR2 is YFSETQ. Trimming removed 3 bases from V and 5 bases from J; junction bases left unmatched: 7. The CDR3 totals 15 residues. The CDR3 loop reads CASSSTGEVNEKLFF. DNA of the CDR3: TGCGCCAGCAGCTCCACAGGGGAGGTAAATGAAAAACTGTTTTTT.

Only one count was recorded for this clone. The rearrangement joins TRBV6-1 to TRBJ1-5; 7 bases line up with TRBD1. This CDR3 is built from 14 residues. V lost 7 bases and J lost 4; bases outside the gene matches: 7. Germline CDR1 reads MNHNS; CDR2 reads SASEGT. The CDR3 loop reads CASNPTGSNQPQHF. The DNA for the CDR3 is TGTGCCAGCAACCCGACAGGGTCAAATCAGCCCCAGCATTTT.

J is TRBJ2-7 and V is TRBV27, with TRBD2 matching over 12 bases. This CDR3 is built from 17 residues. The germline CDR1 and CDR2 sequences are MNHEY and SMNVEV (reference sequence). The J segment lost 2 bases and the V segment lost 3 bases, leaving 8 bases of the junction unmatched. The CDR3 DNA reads TGTGCCAGCAGTTTTCTGACTAGCGGGAGCTCCCCCTACGAGCAGTACTTC. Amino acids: CASSFLTSGSSPYEQYF.

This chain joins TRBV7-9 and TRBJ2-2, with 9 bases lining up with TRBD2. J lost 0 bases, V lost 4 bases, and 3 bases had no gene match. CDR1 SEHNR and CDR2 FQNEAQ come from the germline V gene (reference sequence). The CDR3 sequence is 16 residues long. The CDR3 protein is CASSSPSGTNTGELFF. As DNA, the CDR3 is TGTGCCAGCAGCTCCCCTAGCGGGACGAACACCGGGGAGCTGTTTTTT.

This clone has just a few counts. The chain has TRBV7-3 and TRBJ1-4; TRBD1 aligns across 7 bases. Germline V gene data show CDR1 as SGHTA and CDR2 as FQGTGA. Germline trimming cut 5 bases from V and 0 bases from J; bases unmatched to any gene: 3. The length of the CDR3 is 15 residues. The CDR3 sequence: CASSPGTATNEKLFF. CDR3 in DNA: TGTGCCAGCAGCCCCGGGACAGCAACTAATGAAAAACTGTTTTTT.

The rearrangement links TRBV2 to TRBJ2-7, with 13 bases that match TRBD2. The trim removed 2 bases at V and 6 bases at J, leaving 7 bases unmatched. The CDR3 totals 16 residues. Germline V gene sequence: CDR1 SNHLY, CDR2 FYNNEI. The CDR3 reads CASSEQRRTSGSEQYF. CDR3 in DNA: TGTGCCAGCAGTGAACAGCGTCGGACTAGCGGGAGCGAGCAGTACTTC.

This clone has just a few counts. CDR3: CASGVTSRYEQYF. The CDR3 nucleotides are TGCGCCAGCGGTGTAACTAGCAGGTACGAGCAGTACTTC. The gene calls are TRBV5-1 and TRBJ2-7; TRBD2 might be the D (6 bases). The CDR3 consists of 13 residues. Trimming cost V 7 bases and J 4 bases, with 15 bases left between them. The V gene's germline CDR1 is SGHRS and CDR2 YFSETQ.

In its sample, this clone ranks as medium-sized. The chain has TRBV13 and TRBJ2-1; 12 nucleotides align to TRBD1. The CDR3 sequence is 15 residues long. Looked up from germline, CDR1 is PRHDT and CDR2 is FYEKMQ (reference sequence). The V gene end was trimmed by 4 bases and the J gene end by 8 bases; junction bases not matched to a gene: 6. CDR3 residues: CASSYRDRGLDEQFF. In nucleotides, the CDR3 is TGTGCCAGCAGCTACCGGGACAGGGGGCTGGATGAGCAGTTCTTC.